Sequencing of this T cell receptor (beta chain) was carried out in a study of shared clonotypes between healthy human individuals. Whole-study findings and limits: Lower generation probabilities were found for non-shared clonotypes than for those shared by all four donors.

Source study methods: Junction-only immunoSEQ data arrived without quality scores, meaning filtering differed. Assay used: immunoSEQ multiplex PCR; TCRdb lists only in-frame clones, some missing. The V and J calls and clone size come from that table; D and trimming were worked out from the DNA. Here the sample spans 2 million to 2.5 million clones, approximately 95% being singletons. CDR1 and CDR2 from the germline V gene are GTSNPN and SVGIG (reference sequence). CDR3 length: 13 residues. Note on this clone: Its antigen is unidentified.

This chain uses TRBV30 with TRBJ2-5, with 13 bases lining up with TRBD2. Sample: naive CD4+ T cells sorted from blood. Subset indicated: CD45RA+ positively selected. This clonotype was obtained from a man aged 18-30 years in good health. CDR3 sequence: CARTSGSIETQYF. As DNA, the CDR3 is TGTGCGCGGACTAGCGGGAGTATAGAGACCCAGTACTTC. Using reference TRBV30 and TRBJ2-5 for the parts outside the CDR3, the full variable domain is SQTIHQWPATLVQPVGSPLSLECTVEGTSNPNLYWYRQAAGRGLQLLFYSVGIGQISSEVPQNLSASRPQDRQFILSSKKLLLSDSGFYLCARTSGSIETQYFGPGTRLLVL.